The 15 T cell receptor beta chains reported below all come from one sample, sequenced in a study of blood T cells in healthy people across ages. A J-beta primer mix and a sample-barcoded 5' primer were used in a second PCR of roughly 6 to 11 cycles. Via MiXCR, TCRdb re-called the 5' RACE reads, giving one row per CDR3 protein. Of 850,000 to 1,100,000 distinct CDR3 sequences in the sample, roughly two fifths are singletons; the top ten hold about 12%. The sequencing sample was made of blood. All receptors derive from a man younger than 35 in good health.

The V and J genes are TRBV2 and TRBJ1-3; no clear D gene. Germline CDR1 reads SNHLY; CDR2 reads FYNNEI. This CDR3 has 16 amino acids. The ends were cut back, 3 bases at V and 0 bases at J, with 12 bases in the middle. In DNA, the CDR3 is TGTGCCAGCAGTGACGAGGCTTCGTTCTCTGGAAACACCATATATTTT. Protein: CASSDEASFSGNTIYF.

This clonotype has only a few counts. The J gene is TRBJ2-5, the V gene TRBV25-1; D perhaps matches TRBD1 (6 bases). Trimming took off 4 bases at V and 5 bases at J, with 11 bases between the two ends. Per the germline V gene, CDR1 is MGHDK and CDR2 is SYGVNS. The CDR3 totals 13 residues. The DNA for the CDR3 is TGTGCCAGCAGTGTTCAGGGGAAGGAGACCCAGTACTTC. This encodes CASSVQGKETQYF.

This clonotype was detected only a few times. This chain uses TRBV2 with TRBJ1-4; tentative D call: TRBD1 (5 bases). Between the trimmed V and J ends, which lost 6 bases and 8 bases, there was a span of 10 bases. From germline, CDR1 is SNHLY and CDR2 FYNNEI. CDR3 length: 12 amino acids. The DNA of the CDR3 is TGTGCCAGCAGGTCGGGGACGGAAAAACTGTTTTTT. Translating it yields CASRSGTEKLFF. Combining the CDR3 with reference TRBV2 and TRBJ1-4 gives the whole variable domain EPEVTQTPSHQVTQMGQEVILRCVPISNHLYFYWYRQILGQKVEFLVSFYNNEISEKSEIFDDQFSVERPDGSNFTLKIRSTKLEDSAMYFCASRSGTEKLFFGSGTQLSVL.

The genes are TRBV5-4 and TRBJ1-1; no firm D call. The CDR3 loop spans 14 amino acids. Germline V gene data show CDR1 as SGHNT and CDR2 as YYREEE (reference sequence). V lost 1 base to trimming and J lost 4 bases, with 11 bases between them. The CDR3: CASSLTTDLTEAFF. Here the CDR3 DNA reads TGTGCCAGCAGCTTGACCACAGATCTCACTGAAGCTTTCTTT. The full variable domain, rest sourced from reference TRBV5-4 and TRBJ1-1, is ETGVTQSPTHLIKTRGQQVTLRCSSQSGHNTVSWYQQALGQGPQFIFQYYREEENGRGNFPPRFSGLQFPNYSSELNVNALELDDSALYLCASSLTTDLTEAFFGQGTRLTVV.

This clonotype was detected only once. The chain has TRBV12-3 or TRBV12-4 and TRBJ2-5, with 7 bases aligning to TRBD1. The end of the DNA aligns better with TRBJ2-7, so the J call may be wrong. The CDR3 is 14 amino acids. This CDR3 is CASSLSGRGYEQYF. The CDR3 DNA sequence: TGTGCCAGCAGTTTATCGGGCAGGGGGTACGAGCAGTACTTC.

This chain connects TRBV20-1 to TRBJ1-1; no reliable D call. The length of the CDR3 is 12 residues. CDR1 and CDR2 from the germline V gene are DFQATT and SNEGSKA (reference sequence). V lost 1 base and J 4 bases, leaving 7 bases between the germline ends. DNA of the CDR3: TGCAGTGCTAGAGGACCGGCCACTGAAGCTTTCTTT. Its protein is CSARGPATEAFF.

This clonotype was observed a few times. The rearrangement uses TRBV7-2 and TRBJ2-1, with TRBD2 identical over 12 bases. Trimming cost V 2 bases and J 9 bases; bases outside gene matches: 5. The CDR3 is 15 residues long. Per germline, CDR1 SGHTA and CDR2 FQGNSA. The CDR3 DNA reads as TGTGCCAGCAGCTTATGGTCTAGCGGGGGGGCTGAGCAGTTCTTC. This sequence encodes CASSLWSSGGAEQFF.

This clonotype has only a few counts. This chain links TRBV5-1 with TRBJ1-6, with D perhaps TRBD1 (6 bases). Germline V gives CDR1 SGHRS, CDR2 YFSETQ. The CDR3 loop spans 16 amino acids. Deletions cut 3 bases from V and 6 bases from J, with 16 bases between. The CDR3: CASSSDGIGGNSPLHF. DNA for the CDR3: TGCGCCAGCAGCTCGGACGGTATAGGGGGTAATTCACCCCTCCACTTT.

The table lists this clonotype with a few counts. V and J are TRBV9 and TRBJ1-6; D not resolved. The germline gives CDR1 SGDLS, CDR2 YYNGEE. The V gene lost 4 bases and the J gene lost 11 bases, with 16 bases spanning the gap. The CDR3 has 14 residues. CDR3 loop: CASSSAGESPPLHF. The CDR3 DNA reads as TGTGCCAGCAGCTCGGCAGGAGAGTCTCCACCCCTCCACTTT.

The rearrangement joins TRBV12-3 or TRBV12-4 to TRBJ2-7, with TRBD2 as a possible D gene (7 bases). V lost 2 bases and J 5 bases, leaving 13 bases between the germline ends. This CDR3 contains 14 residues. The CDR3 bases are TGTGCCAGCAGTTTATTCCCCGGGGGGCACGAGCAGTACTTC. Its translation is CASSLFPGGHEQYF.

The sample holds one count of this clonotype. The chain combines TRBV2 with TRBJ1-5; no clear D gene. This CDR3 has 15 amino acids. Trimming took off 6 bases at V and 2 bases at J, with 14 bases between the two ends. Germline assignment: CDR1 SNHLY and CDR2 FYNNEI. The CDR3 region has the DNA TGTGCCAGCAGCGGCGGCTGGCAAGGCAATCAGCCCCAGCATTTT. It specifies CASSGGWQGNQPQHF.

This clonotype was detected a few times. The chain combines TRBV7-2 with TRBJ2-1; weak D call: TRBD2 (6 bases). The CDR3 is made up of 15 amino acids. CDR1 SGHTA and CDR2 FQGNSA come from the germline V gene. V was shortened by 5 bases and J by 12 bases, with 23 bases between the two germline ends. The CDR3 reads CASSPGEARWNLQFF. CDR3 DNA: TGTGCCAGCAGCCCCGGGGAGGCAAGGTGGAATTTGCAGTTCTTC.

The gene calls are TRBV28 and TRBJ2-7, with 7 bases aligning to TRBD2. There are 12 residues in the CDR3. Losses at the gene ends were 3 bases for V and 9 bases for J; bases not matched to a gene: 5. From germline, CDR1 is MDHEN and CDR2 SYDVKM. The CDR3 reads CASSFSGGMQYF. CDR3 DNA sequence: TGTGCCAGCAGTTTCTCCGGGGGGATGCAGTACTTC.

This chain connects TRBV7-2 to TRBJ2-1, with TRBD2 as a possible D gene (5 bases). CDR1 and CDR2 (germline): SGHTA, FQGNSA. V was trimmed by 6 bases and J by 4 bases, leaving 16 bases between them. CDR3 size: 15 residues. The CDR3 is CASRISRGDYNEQFF. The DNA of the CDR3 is TGTGCCAGCAGAATCTCACGGGGAGATTACAATGAGCAGTTCTTC.

This chain's CDR3 is CASSHGAHQPQHF. CDR3 coding DNA: TGTGCCAGCAGCCACGGGGCGCATCAGCCCCAGCATTTT. The V call is TRBV3-1, the J call TRBJ1-5, with D perhaps TRBD1 (5 bases). Trimming left V 3 bases short and J 5 bases short, with 8 bases between. CDR1 and CDR2 (germline): LGHDT, YNNKEL (reference sequence). The CDR3 spans 13 residues.